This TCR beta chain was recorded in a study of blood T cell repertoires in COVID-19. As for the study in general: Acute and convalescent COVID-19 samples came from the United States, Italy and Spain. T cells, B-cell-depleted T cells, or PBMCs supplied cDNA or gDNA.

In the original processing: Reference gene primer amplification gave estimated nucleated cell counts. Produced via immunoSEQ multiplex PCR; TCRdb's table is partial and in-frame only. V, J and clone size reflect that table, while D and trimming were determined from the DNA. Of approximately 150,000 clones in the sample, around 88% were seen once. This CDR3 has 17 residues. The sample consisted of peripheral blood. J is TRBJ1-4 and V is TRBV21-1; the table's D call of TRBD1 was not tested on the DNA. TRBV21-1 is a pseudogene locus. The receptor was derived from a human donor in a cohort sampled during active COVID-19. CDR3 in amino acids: CASSKADSNNTNEKLFF. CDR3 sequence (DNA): TGTGCCAGCAGCAAAGCTGACAGCAACAACACTAATGAAAAACTGTTTTTT.